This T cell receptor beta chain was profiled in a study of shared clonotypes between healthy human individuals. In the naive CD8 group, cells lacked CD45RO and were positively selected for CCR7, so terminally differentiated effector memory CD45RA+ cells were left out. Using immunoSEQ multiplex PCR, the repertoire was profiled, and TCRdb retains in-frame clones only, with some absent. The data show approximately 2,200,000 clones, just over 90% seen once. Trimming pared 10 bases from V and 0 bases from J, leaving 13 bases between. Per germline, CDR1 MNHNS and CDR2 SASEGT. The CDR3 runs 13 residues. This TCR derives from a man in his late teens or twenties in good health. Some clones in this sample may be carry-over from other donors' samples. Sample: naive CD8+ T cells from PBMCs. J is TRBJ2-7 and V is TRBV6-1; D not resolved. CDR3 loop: CATRTGISYEQYF. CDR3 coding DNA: TGTGCCACCCGAACTGGCATCTCCTACGAGCAGTACTTC.